This TCR beta chain was sequenced in a study of blood T cell repertoires in COVID-19 (dated by TCRdb to the early 2020s). With regard to the full study: Collaborator samples came from the United States, Italy and Spain and covered acute and convalescent phases of COVID-19. HLA class I and class II types, where available, came from metadata supplied by the sample provider rather than from assay-based typing. Samples came from the ongoing ImmuneRACE study (first 160 participants) plus 1,254 subjects from 6 global collaborators. The dataset comprised deeply sampled blood TCRbeta repertoires from subjects exposed to, actively infected with, or recovered from COVID-19. A freely available public database, intended as a resource for researchers studying the immune response to SARS-CoV-2, is where the repertoires were released. The material from the prospective study consisted of cDNA or gDNA derived from T cells, B-cell-depleted T cells, or PBMCs. Nearly every sample came with metadata listing a de-identified subject ID, COVID-19 status, age in years and sex.

CDR1 SGHVS and CDR2 FQNEAQ are derived from the germline V gene. Trimmed from V: 1 base; trimmed from J: 0 bases; junction bases lacking a gene match: 4. The CDR3 goes from the cysteine to the phenylalanine over 17 residues. Only the CDR3 portion is preserved as DNA: 51 bases, with reading frame beginning at the first base. Notes on this clone: The antigen this receptor binds is unknown. It has no much larger one-base neighbor in the sample; base qualities were not kept.

Each collaborating institution followed its own protocols to collect whole blood in K2EDTA tubes. For TCRbeta analysis, collaborator samples were shipped as frozen whole blood, as isolated PBMCs, or as DNA extracted from either sample type. What the authors observed across the whole study: The amount of clinical and demographic metadata varied by source and participant and was provided uncurated.

TCRbeta CDR3 regions were amplified from genomic DNA by means of the immunoSEQ Assay, a bias-controlled multiplex PCR. The paper's processing steps were these. Within the assay, amplification of reference gene primers was used to estimate how many nucleated cells each sample contained. To quantify the absolute abundance of each unique TCRbeta CDR3 rearrangement, sequence reads were collapsed and filtered. For each sample, productive Simpson clonality was calculated as the square root of Simpson's diversity index over productive rearrangements. The source is immuneACCESS, and TCRdb retained only in-frame sequences with V and J called. Part of the clones is not carried over; for the studies checked, unresolved V genes explain less than half of this, and the remainder is unexplained. From that table come the V and J calls and clone size; the DNA was used to work out D and trimming. This sample has 110,000 or so clones in its table, and around 79% of those were observed once. Roughly 2.5% of the sample is held by the ten biggest clonotypes.

This TCR was sampled from a man between 50 and 59 years old with acute or convalescent COVID-19. Rearrangement joined TRBV7-8 to TRBJ2-4; 9 bases in between match TRBD1. The material sequenced was peripheral blood. The nucleotide sequence is given as TGTGCCAGCAGCTTAGGAGGGACAGGGCTAGCCAAAAACATTCAGTACTTC. This encodes CASSLGGTGLAKNIQYF.